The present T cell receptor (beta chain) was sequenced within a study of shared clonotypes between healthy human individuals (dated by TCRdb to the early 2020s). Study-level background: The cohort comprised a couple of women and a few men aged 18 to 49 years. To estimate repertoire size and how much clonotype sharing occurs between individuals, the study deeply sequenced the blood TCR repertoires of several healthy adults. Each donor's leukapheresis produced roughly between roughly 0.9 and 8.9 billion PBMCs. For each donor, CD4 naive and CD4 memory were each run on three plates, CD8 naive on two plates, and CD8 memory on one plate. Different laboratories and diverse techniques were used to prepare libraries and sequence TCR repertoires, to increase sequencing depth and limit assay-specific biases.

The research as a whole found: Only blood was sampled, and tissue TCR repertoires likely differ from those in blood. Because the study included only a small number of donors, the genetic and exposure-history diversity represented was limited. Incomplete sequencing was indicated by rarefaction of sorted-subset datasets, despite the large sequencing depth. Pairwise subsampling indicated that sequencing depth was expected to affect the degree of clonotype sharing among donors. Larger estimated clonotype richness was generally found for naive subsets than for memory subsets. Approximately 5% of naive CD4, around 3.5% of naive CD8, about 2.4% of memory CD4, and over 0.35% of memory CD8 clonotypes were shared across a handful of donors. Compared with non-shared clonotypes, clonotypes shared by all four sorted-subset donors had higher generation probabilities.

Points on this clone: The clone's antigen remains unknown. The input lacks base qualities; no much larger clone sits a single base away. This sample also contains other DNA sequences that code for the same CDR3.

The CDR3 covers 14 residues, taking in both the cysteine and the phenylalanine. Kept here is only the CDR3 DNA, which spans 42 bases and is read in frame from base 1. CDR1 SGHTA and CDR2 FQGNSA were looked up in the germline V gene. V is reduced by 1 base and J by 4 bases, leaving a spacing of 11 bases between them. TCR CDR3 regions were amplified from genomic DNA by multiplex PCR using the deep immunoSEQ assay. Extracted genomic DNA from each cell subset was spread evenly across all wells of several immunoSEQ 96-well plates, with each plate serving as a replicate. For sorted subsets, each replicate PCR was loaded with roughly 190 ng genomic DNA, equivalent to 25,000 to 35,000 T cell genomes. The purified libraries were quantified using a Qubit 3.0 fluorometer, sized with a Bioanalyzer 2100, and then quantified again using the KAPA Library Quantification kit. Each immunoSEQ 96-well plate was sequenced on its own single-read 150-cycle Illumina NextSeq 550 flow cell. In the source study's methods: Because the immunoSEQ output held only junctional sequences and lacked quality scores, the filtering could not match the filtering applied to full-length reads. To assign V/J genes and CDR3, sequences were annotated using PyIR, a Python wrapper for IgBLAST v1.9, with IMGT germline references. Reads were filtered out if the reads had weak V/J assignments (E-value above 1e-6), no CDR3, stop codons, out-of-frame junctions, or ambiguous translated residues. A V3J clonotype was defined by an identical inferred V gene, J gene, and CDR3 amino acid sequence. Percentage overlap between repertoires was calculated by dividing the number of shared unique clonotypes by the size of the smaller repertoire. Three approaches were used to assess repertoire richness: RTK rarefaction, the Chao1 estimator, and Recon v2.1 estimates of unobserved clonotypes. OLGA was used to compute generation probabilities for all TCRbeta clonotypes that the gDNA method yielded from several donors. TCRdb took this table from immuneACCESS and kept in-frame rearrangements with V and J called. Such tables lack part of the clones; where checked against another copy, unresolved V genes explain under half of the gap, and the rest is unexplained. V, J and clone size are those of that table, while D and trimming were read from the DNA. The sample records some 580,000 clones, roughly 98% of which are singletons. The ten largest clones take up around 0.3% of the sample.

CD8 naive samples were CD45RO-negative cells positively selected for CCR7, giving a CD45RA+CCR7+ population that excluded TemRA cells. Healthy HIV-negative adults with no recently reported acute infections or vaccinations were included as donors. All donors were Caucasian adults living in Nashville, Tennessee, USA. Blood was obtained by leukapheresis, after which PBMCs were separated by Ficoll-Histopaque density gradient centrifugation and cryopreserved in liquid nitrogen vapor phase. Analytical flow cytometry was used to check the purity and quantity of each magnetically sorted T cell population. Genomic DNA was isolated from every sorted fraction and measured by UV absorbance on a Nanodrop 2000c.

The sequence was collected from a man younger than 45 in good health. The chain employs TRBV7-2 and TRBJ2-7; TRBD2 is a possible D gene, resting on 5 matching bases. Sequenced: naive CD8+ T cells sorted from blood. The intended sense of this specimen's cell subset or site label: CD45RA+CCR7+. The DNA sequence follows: TGTGCCAGCAGCTTAGGGCTAGCCGGGTACGAGCAGTACTTC. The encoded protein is CASSLGLAGYEQYF. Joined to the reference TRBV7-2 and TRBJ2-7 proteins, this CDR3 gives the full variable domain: GAGVSQSPSNKVTEKGKDVELRCDPISGHTALYWYRQSLGQGLEFLIYFQGNSAPDKSGLPSDRFSAERTGGSVSTLTIQRTQQEDSAVYLCASSLGLAGYEQYFGPGTRLTVT.